The rows below give T cell receptor beta chains drawn from one sample of a study of cytomegalovirus exposure and HLA in healthy donors. Clones were sequenced by immunoSEQ multiplex PCR, and TCRdb holds only the in-frame ones, with some missing. This sample has 95,000 to 130,000 clones; about 79% occur once, and the top ten carry 3.5% to 5%. Sequencing used PBMCs. Receptors originate from a young man in good health and CMV-seropositive. CDR3s include the opening cysteine and the closing phenylalanine or tryptophan. Fields, in order: D gene, J gene, V gene, clone size, CDR3 DNA, CDR3 protein. D genes are given only for firm matches. Rows give clone size only sometimes, using once, few, many, or a class for an expanded clone.

D: TRBD2
J: TRBJ2-5
V: TRBV28
size: NA
DNA: TGTGCCAGCAGCCCTAGGCGGGGGACGGGACTGGGGGAGACCCAGTACTTC
CDR3: CASSPRRGTGLGETQYF

D: NA
J: TRBJ1-2
V: TRBV14
size: NA
DNA: TGTGCCAGCAGCCAGGGCATTACCTATGGCTACACCTTC
CDR3: CASSQGITYGYTF

D: NA
J: TRBJ1-4
V: TRBV6-1
size: NA
DNA: TGTGCCAGCAGTGATTTTCAGGGAAGGCGTAATGAAAAACTGTTTTTT
CDR3: CASSDFQGRRNEKLFF

D: TRBD1
J: TRBJ1-2
V: TRBV5-1
size: NA
DNA: TGCGCCAGCAGCGCCGGGACAGGGGGCGCATCTAACTATGGCTACACCTTC
CDR3: CASSAGTGGASNYGYTF

D: NA
J: TRBJ1-1
V: TRBV29-1
size: once
DNA: TGCAGCGTTGGAAGTATAGACACTGAAGCTTTCTTT
CDR3: CSVGSIDTEAFF

D: NA
J: TRBJ2-3
V: TRBV14
size: NA
DNA: TGTGCCAGCAGCGAGAGGGGACACCCAACAGATACGCAGTATTTT
CDR3: CASSERGHPTDTQYF

D: TRBD2
J: TRBJ2-3
V: TRBV2
size: NA
DNA: TGTGCCAGCAGTCGAGACCCGGGACTAGCGGACTATACGCAGTATTTT
CDR3: CASSRDPGLADYTQYF

D: NA
J: TRBJ2-2
V: TRBV7-9
size: NA
DNA: TGTGCCAGCAGCTCCTCCCGGGCCGGGGAGCTGTTTTTT
CDR3: CASSSSRAGELFF

D: TRBD1
J: TRBJ1-5
V: TRBV5-6
size: NA
DNA: TGTGCCAGCAGCTCCTACAGGGGTTACGGCAATCAGCCCCAGCATTTT
CDR3: CASSSYRGYGNQPQHF

D: NA
J: TRBJ2-4
V: TRBV25-1
size: few
DNA: TGTGCCAGCAGAGACAACAGGGGGGGAAACAGTCAGTACTTC
CDR3: CASRDNRGGNSQYF

D: NA
J: TRBJ2-4
V: TRBV28
size: NA
DNA: TGTGCCAGCAGTATTCCCCAGGGAACGAACATTCAGTACTTC
CDR3: CASSIPQGTNIQYF

D: TRBD2
J: TRBJ2-1
V: TRBV30
size: NA
DNA: TGTGCCTGGAGTCATACTAGCGGGGTTAGCTACAATGAGCAGTTCTTC
CDR3: CAWSHTSGVSYNEQFF

D: TRBD1
J: TRBJ1-5
V: TRBV15
size: NA
DNA: TGTGCCACCAGCAGGGCTCAGGGGGCGAGCAATCAGCCCCAGCATTTT
CDR3: CATSRAQGASNQPQHF

D: NA
J: TRBJ2-7
V: TRBV5-4
size: NA
DNA: TGTGCCAGCAGCCGAGGACAGACCTACGAGCAGTACTTC
CDR3: CASSRGQTYEQYF

D: NA
J: TRBJ2-1
V: TRBV6-4
size: NA
DNA: TGTGCCAGCAGTGAAGGAGAAAGTCACAATGAGCAGTTCTTC
CDR3: CASSEGESHNEQFF

D: TRBD2
J: TRBJ2-5
V: TRBV28
size: NA
DNA: TGTGCCAGCAGTTTATCCGGGAGGCCCCCGAAGACCCAGTACTTC
CDR3: CASSLSGRPPKTQYF

D: NA
J: TRBJ1-1
V: TRBV13
size: NA
DNA: TGTGCCAGCAGCTGGCGCGGGGCTATATCCGGAGCTTTCTTT
CDR3: CASSWRGAISGAFF

D: TRBD1
J: TRBJ1-5
V: TRBV2
size: NA
DNA: TGTGCCAGCAGTGCTGACCGACAGGGTGCTCAGCCCCAGCATTTT
CDR3: CASSADRQGAQPQHF

D: NA
J: TRBJ2-7
V: TRBV6-1
size: NA
DNA: TGTGCCAGCAGTGAAGGGGCCCGCTATCGGATCGAGCAGTACTTC
CDR3: CASSEGARYRIEQYF

D: TRBD2
J: TRBJ2-3
V: TRBV7-9
size: NA
DNA: TGTTCCAGCAGCCCGCCCTTGGGACTAGCGGGAGTAGATACGCAGTATTTT
CDR3: CSSSPPLGLAGVDTQYF

D: NA
J: TRBJ1-5
V: TRBV7-2
size: NA
DNA: TGTGCCAGCAGCTTAGAGGCGGTATGGGTTCCTCAGCCCCAGCATTTT
CDR3: CASSLEAVWVPQPQHF

D: NA
J: TRBJ2-7
V: TRBV5-1
size: NA
DNA: TGCGCCAGCAGCTTTGTCGGGGGAACCGTCTCCTACGAGCAGTACTTC
CDR3: CASSFVGGTVSYEQYF

D: TRBD1
J: TRBJ2-2
V: TRBV5-6
size: NA
DNA: TGTGCCAGCAGCTGGGACAGGGCGGTCGGGGAGCTGTTTTTT
CDR3: CASSWDRAVGELFF

D: NA
J: TRBJ1-5
V: TRBV12-5
size: few
DNA: TGTGCTAGTGGCGAGGGCAGGGGTCGAAATCAGCCCCAGCATTTT
CDR3: CASGEGRGRNQPQHF

D: TRBD2
J: TRBJ2-7
V: TRBV28
size: NA
DNA: TGTGCCAGCACCTGGGGGGGGGAATCCTACGAGCAGTACTTC
CDR3: CASTWGGESYEQYF

D: TRBD2
J: TRBJ2-3
V: TRBV9
size: NA
DNA: TGTGCCAGCAGCATTAGGGGGCTAGCGGGGGAGAACACAGATACGCAGTATTTT
CDR3: CASSIRGLAGENTDTQYF

D: TRBD1
J: TRBJ2-7
V: TRBV6-5
size: NA
DNA: TGTGCCAGCAGTATTCATCAGGGGGAAAACTACGAGCAGTACTTC
CDR3: CASSIHQGENYEQYF

D: TRBD1
J: TRBJ1-2
V: TRBV7-3
size: NA
DNA: TGTGCCAGCAGCTCTCAGGGGGGAGGCTATGGCTACACCTTC
CDR3: CASSSQGGGYGYTF

D: TRBD2
J: TRBJ2-3
V: TRBV19
size: once
DNA: TGTGCCAGTAGTGGGGACGGGGGGGATACGCAGTATTTT
CDR3: CASSGDGGDTQYF

D: NA
J: TRBJ2-5
V: TRBV11-3
size: once
DNA: TGTGCCAGCAGCTTAGCCAGACTAGCCCAGTACTTC
CDR3: CASSLARLAQYF

D: TRBD1
J: TRBJ1-1
V: TRBV28
size: NA
DNA: TGTGCCAGCAGTTCAGGACAGGGATTAATTTTTACTGAAGCTTTCTTT
CDR3: CASSSGQGLIFTEAFF

D: TRBD1
J: TRBJ1-4
V: TRBV13
size: NA
DNA: TGTGCCAGCAGCTCACAGGGGGCGCCTGGTGAAAAACTGTTTTTT
CDR3: CASSSQGAPGEKLFF

D: NA
J: TRBJ2-1
V: TRBV18
size: few
DNA: TGTGCCAGCTCACCACCGAGCTTCTACAATGAGCAGTTCTTC
CDR3: CASSPPSFYNEQFF

D: TRBD2
J: TRBJ2-1
V: TRBV7-3
size: few
DNA: TGTGCCAGCAGCTTACGAGCGGGGGGCTCCTACAATGAGCAGTTCTTC
CDR3: CASSLRAGGSYNEQFF

D: NA
J: TRBJ1-3
V: TRBV7-9
size: few
DNA: TGTTCCAGCAGCTTAGTAAGAGACTCTGGAAACACCATATATTTT
CDR3: CSSSLVRDSGNTIYF

D: NA
J: TRBJ2-1
V: TRBV5-1
size: NA
DNA: TGCGCCAGCAGGGCGGGCGCGGACCTCTCCTACAATGAGCAGTTCTTC
CDR3: CASRAGADLSYNEQFF

D: TRBD1
J: TRBJ2-7
V: TRBV5-4
size: NA
DNA: TGTGCCAGCAACCGGGACAGGACGTACGAGCAGTACTTC
CDR3: CASNRDRTYEQYF

D: TRBD1
J: TRBJ1-1
V: TRBV5-4
size: NA
DNA: TGTGCCAGCAGCTTACCGGGACAGCTCTTTTTTTCCTCTGAAGCTTTCTTT
CDR3: CASSLPGQLFFSSEAFF

D: TRBD1
J: TRBJ2-3
V: TRBV7-9
size: NA
DNA: TGTGCCAGCAGCCGGGACAGGCGATCAGGGACAGATACGCAGTATTTT
CDR3: CASSRDRRSGTDTQYF

D: NA
J: TRBJ2-4
V: TRBV27
size: NA
DNA: TGTGCCCTAAAAGGGGGCGGGGCGGCCAAAAACAGTCAGTACTTC
CDR3: CALKGGGAAKNSQYF

D: NA
J: TRBJ1-2
V: TRBV4-1
size: NA
DNA: TGCGCCAGCAGCCAAGAGAGCTATGGCTACACCTTC
CDR3: CASSQESYGYTF

D: TRBD1
J: TRBJ1-2
V: TRBV5-4
size: NA
DNA: TGTGCCAGCAGTCGGGACAGGGGGGACTATGGCTACACCTTC
CDR3: CASSRDRGDYGYTF

D: TRBD2
J: TRBJ2-3
V: TRBV7-9
size: NA
DNA: TGTGCCAGCAGCTCCCGGACTAGTAGGGACACAGATACGCAGTATTTT
CDR3: CASSSRTSRDTDTQYF

D: NA
J: TRBJ1-6
V: TRBV6-5
size: NA
DNA: TGTGCCAGCAGTAGCCTCCAGGGGTATAATTCACCCCTCCACTTT
CDR3: CASSSLQGYNSPLHF

D: TRBD1
J: TRBJ1-6
V: TRBV4-3
size: NA
DNA: TGCGCCAGCAGCCAAGATGGGCAGGGGGTACATTCACCCCTCCACTTT
CDR3: CASSQDGQGVHSPLHF

D: TRBD2
J: TRBJ2-6
V: TRBV4-3
size: NA
DNA: TGCGCCAGCAGCCCTGGGACTAGCCCGAAGAGCTCTGGGGCCAACGTCCTGACTTTC
CDR3: CASSPGTSPKSSGANVLTF

D: TRBD1
J: TRBJ1-1
V: TRBV6-5
size: NA
DNA: TGTGCCAGCAGTTACTCCACCTACAGGGGGCTCACTGAAGCTTTCTTT
CDR3: CASSYSTYRGLTEAFF

D: NA
J: TRBJ1-3
V: TRBV5-6
size: once
DNA: TGTGCCAGCAGCTTGGGTACAGGAGGAAACACCATATATTTT
CDR3: CASSLGTGGNTIYF

D: TRBD1
J: TRBJ1-2
V: TRBV27
size: few
DNA: TGTGCCAGCAGTTCCCCGGGACAGGGGGCAGAATATGGCTACACCTTC
CDR3: CASSSPGQGAEYGYTF

D: TRBD1
J: TRBJ2-1
V: TRBV4-2
size: NA
DNA: TGTGCCAGCAGCCAAGATGCCAGGACAGGGAACTACAATGAGCAGTTCTTC
CDR3: CASSQDARTGNYNEQFF